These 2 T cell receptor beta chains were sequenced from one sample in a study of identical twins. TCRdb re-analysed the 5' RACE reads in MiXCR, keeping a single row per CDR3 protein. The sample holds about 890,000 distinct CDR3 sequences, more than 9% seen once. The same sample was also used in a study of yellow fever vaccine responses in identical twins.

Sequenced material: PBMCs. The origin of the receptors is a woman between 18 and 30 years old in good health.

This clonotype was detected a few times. CDR3 coding DNA: TGTGCCAGCAGTTTACTGGCGGGAGCGAACGAGCAGTACTTC. As protein: CASSLLAGANEQYF. The chain couples TRBV6-5 to TRBJ2-7, with 7 bases matching TRBD2. This CDR3 has 14 residues. Germline CDR1 is MNHEY and CDR2 is SVGAGI. Trimming took 4 bases from V and 5 from J; bases not matched to a gene: 8.

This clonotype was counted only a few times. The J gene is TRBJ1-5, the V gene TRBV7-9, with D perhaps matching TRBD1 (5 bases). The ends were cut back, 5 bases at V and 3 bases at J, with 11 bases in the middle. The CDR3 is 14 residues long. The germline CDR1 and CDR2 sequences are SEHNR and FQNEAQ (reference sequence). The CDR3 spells CASSPQGFNQPQHF. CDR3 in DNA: TGTGCCAGCAGCCCTCAGGGATTCAATCAGCCCCAGCATTTT.